This passage covers 19 T cell receptor beta chains from one sample sequenced in a study of blood T cell repertoires in COVID-19 (dated by TCRdb to the early 2020s). The receptor library was made with the immunoSEQ multiplex PCR assay. As stored in TCRdb, this immuneACCESS dataset retains in-frame rearrangements with V and J assigned. A fraction of the clones does not appear; measured against another copy, unresolved V genes explain less than half of the discrepancy, and the remainder lacks a known reason. This sample lists fewer than 250,000 clones; about 82% were detected once. Roughly 2% of the sample goes to the ten largest clones. The sequenced sample was PBMCs or T cells enriched from blood (not recorded which). These receptors were collected from a woman between 50 and 59 years old who had recovered from COVID-19.

The gene calls are TRBV2 and TRBJ2-6; D uncertain. This CDR3 contains 16 residues. Trimming shortened V by 3 bases and J by 1 base, and 10 bases separated the two germline ends. CDR1 is SNHLY, CDR2 FYNNEI, per germline. CDR3 sequence reads: CASSDRFSSGANVLTF. The CDR3 DNA reads as TGTGCCAGCAGTGACAGGTTTAGTTCTGGGGCCAACGTCCTGACTTTC.

The genes are TRBV10-1 and TRBJ1-3; D unclear. Per germline, CDR1 WNHNN and CDR2 SYGVQD (reference sequence). Trimming left V 6 bases short and J 0 bases short, with 15 bases between. There are 16 residues in the CDR3. CDR3 residues: CASSCQDIFSGNTIYF. In DNA form, the CDR3 reads TGCGCCAGCAGCTGCCAGGATATCTTCTCTGGAAACACCATATATTTT.

The rearrangement uses TRBV9 and TRBJ2-5; TRBD2 is a possible D gene (6 bases). The germline V and J ends were trimmed by 1 base and 4 bases, with 11 bases remaining between them. The CDR3 extends over 14 amino acids. Germline V gives CDR1 SGDLS, CDR2 YYNGEE. The CDR3 region is CASSVSGETETQYF. In DNA, the CDR3 is TGTGCCAGCAGCGTATCGGGGGAGACAGAGACCCAGTACTTC.

This chain connects TRBV6-5 to TRBJ2-1; D may be TRBD2 (6 bases). The CDR3 spans 16 residues. Germline assignment: CDR1 MNHEY and CDR2 SVGAGI. Trimming stripped 2 bases from V and 6 bases from J, with 17 bases between. CDR3 residues: CASSYEGTSNTNEQFF. In nucleotides, the CDR3 is TGTGCCAGCAGTTACGAGGGGACTTCGAATACCAATGAGCAGTTCTTC.

The chain is built from TRBV7-6 and TRBJ1-2, with 8 bases identical to TRBD1. The V gene's germline CDR1 is SGHVS and CDR2 FNYEAQ. V dropped 5 bases and J dropped 7; count of bases not matched to a gene: 6. This CDR3 is 13 amino acids long. The CDR3 nucleotides are TGTGCCAGCAGCCCGGACAGGGAGGGTGGCTACACCTTC. The encoded protein is CASSPDREGGYTF.

The chain employs TRBV19 and TRBJ1-1; D is unclear. The V and J ends lost 7 bases and 5 bases respectively, with 14 bases between them. The CDR3 has 13 amino acids. Germline values: CDR1 LNHDA, CDR2 SQIVND (reference sequence). Written as DNA, the CDR3 is TGTGCCAGTAATGCAGTGGCGAGGACTGAAGCTTTCTTT. Translation: CASNAVARTEAFF.

This sequence joins TRBV7-2 and TRBJ2-4, with a tentative D call TRBD2 (6 bases). This CDR3 region has 13 residues. CDR1 is SGHTA and CDR2 is FQGNSA in the germline V gene. V was clipped by 5 bases and J by 6 bases, with 11 bases between them. CDR3 in DNA: TGTGCCAGCAGCGACGGACTACTAAACATTCAGTACTTC. Residues: CASSDGLLNIQYF.

The rearrangement uses TRBV7-9 and TRBJ1-2; TRBD1 is a possible D gene (5 bases). Germline V gives CDR1 SEHNR, CDR2 FQNEAQ (reference sequence). Trimming removed 3 bases at V and 7 bases at J, with 12 bases between. The CDR3 runs to 13 residues. CDR3 sequence (DNA): TGTGCCAGCAGCTTGTTTCCCGGGGGTGGCTACACCTTC. This translates into CASSLFPGGGYTF.

The chain recombines TRBV18 with TRBJ2-7; 11 bases match TRBD2. Germline CDR1 is KGHSH and CDR2 is LQKENI. The CDR3 length is 15 residues. With V trimmed by 3 bases and J by 2 bases, 3 bases remained unmatched. This CDR3 is CASSPTSGTTYEQYF. The CDR3 nucleotides are TGTGCCAGCTCACCGACTAGCGGGACGACCTACGAGCAGTACTTC.

The rearrangement joins TRBV5-1 to TRBJ1-2; D remains ambiguous. CDR3 length: 14 amino acids. The germline V gene encodes CDR1 SGHRS and CDR2 YFSETQ. The V gene lost 2 bases and the J gene lost 8 bases, with 16 bases spanning the gap. The CDR3: CASSLQTDSGGYTF. CDR3 in DNA: TGCGCCAGCAGCTTACAAACAGACTCGGGGGGCTACACCTTC.

The gene calls are TRBV12-3 or TRBV12-4 and TRBJ2-5; D uncertain. Trimming removed 8 bases at V and 0 bases at J, with 4 bases between. The CDR3 loop spans 11 amino acids. In DNA form, the CDR3 reads TGTGCCAGCTCCTACCAAGAGACCCAGTACTTC. It specifies CASSYQETQYF.

This clone was seen just once. This chain uses TRBV29-1 with TRBJ2-1; the D gene is possibly TRBD1 (6 bases). This CDR3 contains 16 residues. Looked up from germline, CDR1 is SQVTM and CDR2 is ANQGSEA. V shed 3 bases and J shed 1 base, with 16 bases lying between them. The CDR3 spells CSVDGSRQGSYNEQFF. CDR3 bases: TGCAGCGTTGATGGTTCGCGGCAGGGGTCCTACAATGAGCAGTTCTTC.

The gene calls are TRBV11-3 and TRBJ2-2, with 11 bases aligning to TRBD1. This CDR3 has 19 residues. From germline, CDR1 is SGHNT and CDR2 YENEEA. V trimming: 4 bases; J trimming: 3 bases; junction bases outside the gene matches: 13. The CDR3 is CASSSYRTGGARDTGELFF. The CDR3 DNA reads as TGTGCCAGCAGCTCCTATAGGACAGGGGGCGCGAGGGACACCGGGGAGCTGTTTTTT.

For this clone: At one end the junction does not follow the germline gene, possibly because of a read error. The chain combines TRBV7-2 with TRBJ1-1, with a tentative D call TRBD1 (6 bases). Germline CDR1 reads SGHTA; CDR2 reads FQGNSA. The CDR3 covers 13 residues. CDR3 in amino acids: CFPGHPMNTEAFF. The CDR3 DNA sequence: TGCTTTCCGGGACACCCCATGAACACTGAAGCTTTCTTT. Full variable domain (rest looked up from reference TRBV7-2 and TRBJ1-1): GAGVSQSPSNKVTEKGKDVELRCDPISGHTALYWYRQSLGQGLEFLIYFQGNSAPDKSGLPSDRFSAERTGGSVSTLTIQRTQQEDSAVYLCFPGHPMNTEAFFGQGTRLTVV.

The chain recombines TRBV7-9 with TRBJ2-1, with TRBD1 as a possible D gene (5 bases). CDR1 and CDR2 from the germline V gene are SEHNR and FQNEAQ (reference sequence). The germline V and J ends were trimmed by 2 bases and 7 bases, with 15 bases remaining between them. The CDR3 length is 15 residues. This CDR3 is CASSLMKGLRNEQFF. The CDR3 DNA is TGTGCCAGCAGCTTAATGAAGGGGTTAAGGAATGAGCAGTTCTTC.

The sample holds a few counts of this clone. The rearrangement uses TRBV6-2 or TRBV6-3 and TRBJ2-7, with TRBD1 matching over 7 bases. Germline V gene sequence: CDR1 MNHEY, CDR2 SVGEGT. CDR3 length: 16 residues. The V and J ends lost 6 bases and 6 bases, in that order; junction bases with no gene match: 17. The CDR3 coding sequence is TGTGCCAGCAGCACGCCTACAGGGGTCAGTTCTGGCGAGCAGTACTTC. This gives the protein CASSTPTGVSSGEQYF.

The chain joins TRBV3-1 (or the pseudogene TRBV3-2) to TRBJ1-6; tentative D call: TRBD1 (6 bases). Germline V gene lookup returns CDR1 LGHDT and CDR2 YNNKEL (reference sequence). The CDR3 is 15 amino acids. V shed 4 bases and J shed 7 bases, with 14 bases lying between them. CDR3 residues: CASSRNRVPNSPLHF. CDR3 DNA: TGTGCCAGCAGCCGCAACAGGGTGCCGAATTCACCCCTCCACTTT.

This clone has a handful of counts. This chain uses TRBV11-3 with TRBJ1-1; D might be TRBD1 (5 bases). The germline CDR1 and CDR2 sequences are SGHNT and YENEEA. The CDR3 loop spans 15 amino acids. V was pared by 5 bases and J by 1 base, with 14 bases between. CDR3: CASSAGGSQNTEAFF. CDR3 coding DNA: TGTGCCAGCAGCGCGGGGGGGTCTCAGAACACTGAAGCTTTCTTT.

This chain links TRBV7-2 with TRBJ1-2, with 9 bases that match TRBD1. With 4 bases clipped from V and 7 bases from J, the junction kept 7 bases outside the gene matches. The CDR3 extends over 14 amino acids. Germline CDR1 SGHTA, CDR2 FQGNSA. The CDR3 region has the DNA TGTGCCAGCAGCTCTCGACAGGGGGTCGCTGGCTACACCTTC. Residues: CASSSRQGVAGYTF.